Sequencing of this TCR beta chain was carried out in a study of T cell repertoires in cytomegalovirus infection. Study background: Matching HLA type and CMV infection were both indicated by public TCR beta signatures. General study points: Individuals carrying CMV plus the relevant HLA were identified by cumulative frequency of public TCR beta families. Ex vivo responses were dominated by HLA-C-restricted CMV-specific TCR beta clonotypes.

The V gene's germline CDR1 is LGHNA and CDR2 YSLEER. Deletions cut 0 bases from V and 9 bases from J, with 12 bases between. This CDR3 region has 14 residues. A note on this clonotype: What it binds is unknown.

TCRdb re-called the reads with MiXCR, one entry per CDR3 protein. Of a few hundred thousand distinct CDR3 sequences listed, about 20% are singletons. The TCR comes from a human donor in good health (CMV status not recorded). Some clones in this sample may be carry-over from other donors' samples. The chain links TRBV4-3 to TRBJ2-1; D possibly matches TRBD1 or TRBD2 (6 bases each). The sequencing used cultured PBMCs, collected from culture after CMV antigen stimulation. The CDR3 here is CASSQDLGGGEQFF. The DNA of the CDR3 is TGCGCCAGCAGCCAAGATCTAGGGGGAGGTGAGCAGTTCTTC.